What follows is one TCR beta chain and its context. Its specificity is not known. This sample is drawn from a study of PD-L1 blockade in urothelial cancer. About the study: Across blood samples, T cells had a median count of around 140,000. Study results and caveats: Those with durable benefit had larger increases in tumor-associated blood clones at 3 weeks.

CDR1 LGHNT and CDR2 FRNRAP come from the germline V gene. CDR3 length equals 13 residues. J was trimmed by 3 bases and V by 6 bases; bases with no gene match: 0. Time point here: peripheral blood 6 weeks after treatment start. Using immunoSEQ multiplex PCR, the repertoire was profiled, and TCRdb retains in-frame clones only, with some absent. The repertoire includes roughly 120,000 clones, approximately 90% of them detected once, and roughly 1.8% sits in the top ten. The source was PBMCs, collected around atezolizumab (anti-PD-L1) treatment. The V call is TRBV12-5, the J call TRBJ2-1; 9 nucleotides align to TRBD2. This TCR was sampled from a man between 60 and 70 years old with urothelial cancer. CDR3 in amino acids: CASGTSGYNEQFF. CDR3 nucleotide sequence: TGTGCTAGTGGGACTAGCGGCTACAATGAGCAGTTCTTC.